One and the same sample provided the 15 T cell receptor beta chains below, sequenced in a study of T-cell memory formation after mild COVID-19. TCRdb redid the calling of the 5' RACE reads with MiXCR, one entry per CDR3 protein. This table has roughly 600,000 distinct CDR3 sequences, about a sixth appearing once. Specimen: PBMCs or a T cell subset sorted from them (not recorded which). These TCRs come from an adult woman who had mild COVID-19 (a few samples of this study predate the infection). Cell type and time point are not known.

This clonotype was observed at least ten times. The chain joins TRBV4-3 to TRBJ1-1; maybe TRBD1 (6 bases). Per germline, CDR1 LGHNA and CDR2 YSLEER. The CDR3 extends over 13 amino acids. V lost 0 bases and J 11 bases, leaving 13 bases between the germline ends. In nucleotides, the CDR3 is TGCGCCAGCAGCCAAGATCGGGCAGGGGCGGCTTTCTTT. Protein product: CASSQDRAGAAFF.

This clonotype was counted a few times. The V call is TRBV7-6, the J call TRBJ2-7; 10 nucleotides match TRBD2. After removal of 1 base from V and 0 bases from J, the junction contained 6 bases not matched to a gene. Germline V gives CDR1 SGHVS, CDR2 FNYEAQ. This CDR3 has 17 residues. The CDR3 DNA reads as TGTGCCAGCAGCTTAGGGACTAGCGGCATAAGCTCCTACGAGCAGTACTTC. Its translation: CASSLGTSGISSYEQYF. Full variable domain (outside the CDR3, taken from reference TRBV7-6 and TRBJ2-7): GAGVSQSPRYKVTKRGQDVALRCDPISGHVSLYWYRQALGQGPEFLTYFNYEAQQDKSGLPNDRFSAERPEGSISTLTIQRTEQRDSAMYRCASSLGTSGISSYEQYFGPGTRLTVT.

This clonotype was found a few times. The chain links TRBV19 to TRBJ1-2, with 9 bases identical to TRBD1. The CDR3 is made up of 12 amino acids. The V gene end was trimmed by 8 bases and the J gene end by 8 bases; junction bases not matched to a gene: 6. From germline, CDR1 is LNHDA and CDR2 SQIVND (reference sequence). CDR3 residues: CASRRQGDGYTF. DNA of the CDR3: TGTGCCAGTCGAAGACAGGGGGACGGCTACACCTTC. The whole variable domain, remainder taken from reference TRBV19 and TRBJ1-2, is DGGITQSPKYLFRKEGQNVTLSCEQNLNHDAMYWYRQDPGQGLRLIYYSQIVNDFQKGDIAEGYSVSREKKESFPLTVTSAQKNPTAFYLCASRRQGDGYTFGSGTRLTVV.

The CDR3 DNA is TGTGCCAGCGGCCTCAGGGAGAGCTCTGGAAACACCATATATTTT. Translation: CASGLRESSGNTIYF. The chain employs TRBV7-9 and TRBJ1-3; D possibly corresponds to TRBD1 (5 bases). Between the trimmed V and J ends, which lost 8 bases and 0 bases, there was a span of 14 bases. Germline loops: CDR1 SEHNR, CDR2 FQNEAQ (reference sequence). This CDR3 spans 15 amino acids.

This clonotype was detected only a few times. The rearrangement links TRBV7-3 to TRBJ2-7; 9 bases map to TRBD1. J was trimmed by 4 bases and V by 5 bases; bases with no gene match: 9. The CDR3 runs to 15 residues. CDR1 and CDR2 (germline): SGHTA, FQGTGA. The CDR3 region is CASSVQGAIHYEQYF. Here the CDR3 DNA reads TGTGCCAGCAGCGTACAGGGGGCGATTCATTACGAGCAGTACTTC.

This clonotype came up a few times. The chain employs TRBV6-5 and TRBJ1-1; D is undetermined. Trimming left V 4 bases short and J 0 bases short, with 15 bases between. The CDR3 spans 16 residues. Germline V lookup: CDR1 MNHEY, CDR2 SVGAGI. The CDR3 here is CASSWANLAMNTEAFF. The CDR3 DNA reads as TGTGCCAGCAGTTGGGCCAATTTGGCGATGAACACTGAAGCTTTCTTT.

This CDR3 reads CASSLPSGISYNEQFF. The CDR3, as DNA: TGTGCCAGCAGTTTGCCCAGCGGAATCTCCTACAATGAGCAGTTCTTC. The V and J genes are TRBV12-3 or TRBV12-4 and TRBJ2-1, with D perhaps TRBD2 (5 bases). The V and J ends lost 3 bases and 0 bases respectively, with 12 bases between them. The CDR3 loop spans 16 amino acids.

J is TRBJ2-1 and V is TRBV12-3 or TRBV12-4, with 10 bases fitting TRBD2. V shed 5 bases, J shed 14 bases, and the junction held 9 bases outside the gene matches. The CDR3 runs 13 residues. CDR3 amino acids: CASSPHKSGGEFF. In DNA form, the CDR3 reads TGTGCCAGCAGTCCCCACAAGAGCGGGGGGGAGTTCTTC.

The rearrangement links TRBV24-1 to TRBJ2-3, with D tentatively TRBD1 (6 bases). Germline assignment: CDR1 KGHDR and CDR2 SFDVKD. CDR3 length: 15 residues. V shed 5 bases and J shed 0 bases, with 11 bases lying between them. CDR3 in DNA: TGTGCCACCAGTGCCACAGGGAAGAGCACAGATACGCAGTATTTT. It yields the protein CATSATGKSTDTQYF.

This clonotype occurred a few times. The V and J genes are TRBV24-1 and TRBJ1-2; the D gene is possibly TRBD1 (6 bases). Germline V CDR1 and CDR2: KGHDR, SFDVKD. This CDR3 spans 15 amino acids. With 3 bases removed from V and 8 bases from J, the gap between germline ends came to 18 bases. The DNA of the CDR3 is TGTGCCACCAGTGATAGTATTAACAGGGTCGACGGCTACACCTTC. Encoded protein: CATSDSINRVDGYTF.

The chain has TRBV30 and TRBJ1-4; TRBD1 matches 8 bases. The CDR3 has 12 amino acids. With V trimmed by 8 bases and J by 7 bases, 6 bases remained unmatched. Germline loops: CDR1 GTSNPN, CDR2 SVGIG (reference sequence). In DNA form, the CDR3 reads TGTGCCAGGGGGGACAGGTCTGAAAAACTGTTTTTT. Protein product: CARGDRSEKLFF.

The chain uses TRBV25-1 and TRBJ2-7; D is possibly TRBD2 (6 bases). CDR1 and CDR2 from the germline V gene are MGHDK and SYGVNS. V dropped 6 bases and J dropped 4 bases, with 10 bases sitting between them. The CDR3 is 12 amino acids. The CDR3 loop reads CASRGEEYEQYF. The CDR3 region has the DNA TGTGCCAGCAGGGGGGAGGAGTACGAGCAGTACTTC.

The chain carries TRBV29-1 and TRBJ1-5, with a weak D call TRBD1 (5 bases). The CDR3 contains 18 residues. In germline, CDR1 is SQVTM, CDR2 ANQGSEA. V lost 1 base and J 3 bases, leaving 22 bases between the germline ends. The DNA of the CDR3 is TGCAGCGTTGAAGGGGGGACCCCGGGCCCCTACGACAATCAGCCCCAGCATTTT. Translation gives CSVEGGTPGPYDNQPQHF.

The chain has TRBV6-1 and TRBJ1-1; D may be TRBD1 (5 bases). The V gene lost 6 bases and the J gene lost 11 bases, with 25 bases spanning the gap. Per the germline V gene, CDR1 is MNHNS and CDR2 is SASEGT. The CDR3 is made up of 15 amino acids. The CDR3 here is CASSSTRQTNYWAFF. CDR3 bases: TGTGCCAGCAGCTCAACGAGACAGACGAACTATTGGGCTTTCTTT.

This clonotype showed up just a few times. The chain employs TRBV5-1 and TRBJ2-3; maybe TRBD2 (6 bases). V was cut by 5 bases and J by 1 base, with 17 bases left in between. The CDR3 extends over 16 amino acids. Germline V gene lookup returns CDR1 SGHRS and CDR2 YFSETQ. The CDR3 DNA follows: TGCGCCAGCAGTCTCGGCGGGCAGCGGGGCACAGATACGCAGTATTTT. It translates to CASSLGGQRGTDTQYF.